Below, 22 T cell receptor beta chains from the same sample are listed, as sequenced in a study of blood T cell repertoires in COVID-19. Some clones are missing from TCRdb's copy, which holds only in-frame ones; the method was immunoSEQ multiplex PCR. This table holds 150,000 to 200,000 clones, around 87% found once. Sequenced input: peripheral blood. The receptors were gathered from an older woman with COVID-19, enrolled during active disease.

The chain employs TRBV27 and TRBJ2-1; 8 bases line up with TRBD2. J lost 7 bases, V lost 6 bases, and 5 bases had no gene match. CDR1 and CDR2 from the germline V gene are MNHEY and SMNVEV (reference sequence). The CDR3 has 13 residues. CDR3 loop: CASRDLAGNEQFF. In DNA form, the CDR3 reads TGTGCCAGCAGGGACTTAGCGGGGAATGAGCAGTTCTTC.

J is TRBJ1-3 and V is TRBV21-1; TRBD1 is the table's D call, not checked against the DNA. TRBV21-1 is classified as a pseudogene. The CDR3 extends over 18 amino acids. CDR3 DNA: TGTGCCAGCAGCAAAGCCGGGGACAGGGGCCTAATCGGAAACACCATATATTTT. As protein: CASSKAGDRGLIGNTIYF.

This clone was counted a single time. The chain links TRBV19 to TRBJ1-1; the match to TRBD1 covers 9 bases. Trimming at V came to 7 bases and at J to 1 base, leaving 7 bases not matched to a gene. Germline lookup yields CDR1 LNHDA and CDR2 SQIVND (reference sequence). The CDR3 extends over 15 amino acids. CDR3 sequence reads: CASKDGTGSNTEAFF. DNA for the CDR3: TGTGCCAGTAAAGACGGGACAGGGTCGAACACTGAAGCTTTCTTT.

The chain carries TRBV2 and TRBJ1-4; D unclear. This CDR3 spans 13 amino acids. V lost 7 bases and J lost 7, with 13 bases in between. CDR1 is SNHLY and CDR2 is FYNNEI in the germline V gene. The CDR3 reads CASKISGGEKLFF. Here the CDR3 DNA reads TGTGCCAGCAAAATCTCGGGAGGTGAAAAACTGTTTTTT.

The rearrangement joins TRBV7-2 to TRBJ2-5; 8 bases are a match to TRBD2. The CDR3 loop spans 16 amino acids. CDR1 and CDR2 (germline): SGHTA, FQGNSA. Trimming took 2 bases from V and 4 from J; bases not matched to a gene: 9. This CDR3 reads CASSLSGSGIRETQYF. In nucleotides, the CDR3 is TGTGCCAGCAGCTTAAGCGGGAGCGGAATTAGAGAGACCCAGTACTTC.

The genes are TRBV28 and TRBJ2-3; 7 bases agree with TRBD1. CDR3 size: 15 residues. V trimming: 6 bases; J trimming: 0 bases; junction bases outside the gene matches: 6. In germline, CDR1 is MDHEN, CDR2 SYDVKM. As DNA, the CDR3 is TGTGCCAGCAGGGAGACAGGGTCAAGCACAGATACGCAGTATTTT. The encoded protein is CASRETGSSTDTQYF.

This chain uses TRBV5-4 with TRBJ2-7; D is unclear. V lost 0 bases to trimming and J lost 0 bases, with 10 bases between them. Germline V gene data show CDR1 as SGHNT and CDR2 as YYREEE (reference sequence). The CDR3 is 15 amino acids. The CDR3 bases are TGTGCCAGCAGCTTGGTGGGTCAGGCCTCCTACGAGCAGTACTTC. Its protein product is CASSLVGQASYEQYF.

V usage is TRBV11-3 and J usage is TRBJ2-5, with D maybe TRBD1 (5 bases). CDR1 and CDR2 from the germline V gene are SGHNT and YENEEA. The CDR3 runs 16 residues. V dropped 3 bases and J dropped 5 bases, with 19 bases sitting between them. The CDR3 loop is CASSFPTGQREETQYF. CDR3 sequence (DNA): TGTGCCAGCAGCTTTCCTACAGGTCAACGCGAGGAGACCCAGTACTTC.

V is TRBV6-5 and J is TRBJ1-1, with 7 bases lining up with TRBD1. Germline loops: CDR1 MNHEY, CDR2 SVGAGI. The CDR3 runs 14 residues. V shed 2 bases, J shed 1 base, and the junction held 1 base outside the gene matches. The CDR3 loop is CASSYGQANTEAFF. CDR3 DNA: TGTGCCAGCAGTTACGGACAGGCGAACACTGAAGCTTTCTTT.

DNA of the CDR3: TGTGCCAGCAGTTACCCTAGCGGGAGTATATCAAGGGAGCAGTACTTC. Protein: CASSYPSGSISREQYF. V is TRBV6-2 or TRBV6-3 and J is TRBJ2-7; 10 bases match TRBD2. V lost 2 bases and J lost 7; bases outside the gene matches: 11. CDR3 length equals 16 residues. CDR1 is MNHEY and CDR2 is SVGEGT in the germline V gene.

The chain links TRBV10-3 to TRBJ1-1, with D tentatively TRBD1 (5 bases). Germline V lookup: CDR1 ENHRY, CDR2 SYGVKD. The CDR3 is made up of 12 amino acids. The V end lost 11 bases, the J end lost 4 bases, and 14 bases lay between the germline ends. The CDR3 reads CAVQVPGTEAFF. CDR3 sequence (DNA): TGTGCCGTACAGGTGCCGGGCACTGAAGCTTTCTTT.

This clone was counted a few times. The V and J genes are TRBV6-5 and TRBJ1-1; TRBD1 might be the D (5 bases). The CDR3 loop spans 13 amino acids. Trimming stripped 10 bases from V and 0 bases from J, with 12 bases between. Germline V CDR1 and CDR2: MNHEY, SVGAGI. The CDR3 DNA reads TGTGCCATAAGACAGCTTATGAACACTGAAGCTTTCTTT. Protein: CAIRQLMNTEAFF.

This chain connects TRBV27 to TRBJ1-3, with D possibly being TRBD1 (6 bases). The CDR3 has 17 residues. The germline V and J ends were trimmed by 2 bases and 2 bases, with 16 bases remaining between them. Germline CDR1 reads MNHEY; CDR2 reads SMNVEV (reference sequence). CDR3 sequence (DNA): TGTGCCAGCAGTTTAGACGGGACAAAGGTAGCTGGAAACACCATATATTTT. Protein sequence: CASSLDGTKVAGNTIYF.

V gene TRBV7-2 combines with J gene TRBJ2-5; 7 nucleotides align to TRBD2. The J segment lost 5 bases and the V segment lost 5 bases, leaving 2 bases of the junction unmatched. The CDR3 length is 12 residues. Looked up from germline, CDR1 is SGHTA and CDR2 is FQGNSA. Written as DNA, the CDR3 is TGTGCCAGCAGCGAGGGAGGGGAGACCCAGTACTTC. This translates into CASSEGGETQYF.

The J gene is TRBJ1-2, the V gene TRBV6-2 or TRBV6-3; a weak D match, TRBD1 (6 bases). V shed 2 bases and J shed 6 bases, with 16 bases lying between them. Per germline, CDR1 MNHEY and CDR2 SVGEGT. The CDR3 runs to 15 residues. The CDR3 DNA follows: TGTGCCAGCAGTTACGCAGGGGACCCTGCCGATGGCTACACCTTC. Translation gives CASSYAGDPADGYTF.

The chain carries TRBV5-1 and TRBJ2-5; 11 positions match TRBD2. This CDR3 region has 14 residues. Germline V CDR1 and CDR2: SGHRS, YFSETQ. V shed 7 bases, J shed 2 bases, and the junction held 4 bases outside the gene matches. CDR3 in amino acids: CASQGLAVQETQYF. DNA for the CDR3: TGCGCCAGCCAGGGACTAGCGGTTCAAGAGACCCAGTACTTC.

The chain links TRBV28 to TRBJ1-1, with 8 bases fitting TRBD1. The CDR3 has 17 residues. V was clipped by 6 bases and J by 0 bases; unmatched bases: 12. Germline values: CDR1 MDHEN, CDR2 SYDVKM. For the CDR3, the DNA is TGTGCCAGCAGCCGAATAACAGGGGGGACAATGAACACTGAAGCTTTCTTT. This codes for CASSRITGGTMNTEAFF.

The J gene is TRBJ1-6, the V gene TRBV5-1; D is ambiguous. The length of the CDR3 is 13 residues. V was shortened by 0 bases and J by 16 bases, with 14 bases between the two germline ends. Germline V gene data show CDR1 as SGHRS and CDR2 as YFSETQ. The CDR3 reads CASSLVPGGNLHF. In DNA form, the CDR3 reads TGCGCCAGCAGCTTGGTACCGGGTGGTAATCTCCACTTT.

The CDR3 protein is CSVSLSNEKLFF. The CDR3 DNA sequence: TGCAGCGTGAGCCTTTCCAATGAAAAACTGTTTTTT. The chain has TRBV29-1 and TRBJ1-4; D not resolved. Germline V gene lookup returns CDR1 SQVTM and CDR2 ANQGSEA. V was clipped by 6 bases and J by 5 bases, with 10 bases between them. This CDR3 is built from 12 residues.

The chain recombines TRBV7-9 with TRBJ1-1; 7 nucleotides line up with TRBD1. This CDR3 has 14 residues. Germline loops: CDR1 SEHNR, CDR2 FQNEAQ (reference sequence). V dropped 5 bases and J dropped 5; count of bases not matched to a gene: 8. CDR3 coding DNA: TGTGCCAGCAGCCCGCGACAGGGAGAGACTGAAGCTTTCTTT. Translating gives CASSPRQGETEAFF.

The chain links TRBV4-3 to TRBJ1-4, with D unresolved. Trimming pared 0 bases from V and 1 base from J, leaving 12 bases between. Looked up from germline, CDR1 is LGHNA and CDR2 is YSLEER. The CDR3 contains 17 residues. CDR3 DNA: TGCGCCAGCAGCCAAGAGCGGGGTCCCCTAACTAATGAAAAACTGTTTTTT. Amino acid sequence: CASSQERGPLTNEKLFF.

This clone was recorded once. This chain uses TRBV3-1 (or the pseudogene TRBV3-2) with TRBJ2-1; 11 positions agree with TRBD2. Germline CDR1 is LGHDT and CDR2 is YNNKEL (reference sequence). J lost 7 bases, V lost 5 bases, and 4 bases had no gene match. This CDR3 region has 14 residues. CDR3 in amino acids: CASSELAGANEQFF. For the CDR3, the DNA is TGTGCCAGCAGCGAACTAGCGGGAGCTAATGAGCAGTTCTTC.